The 25 T cell receptor beta chains listed next were all sequenced from one sample in a study of OX40 agonist ivuxolimab in advanced cancers. Library preparation used the immunoSEQ multiplex PCR assay. Not all clones reach the TCRdb copy of this immuneACCESS table, which keeps in-frame sequences only. Checked studies attribute under half of the gap to unresolved V genes and leave the rest unexplained. This sample gives about 84,000 clones in total; approximately 92% of them show up just once. The ten largest clones take up 0.19% of the sample. The specimen was CD4+ or CD8+ T cells sorted from blood, collected in a trial of the OX40 agonist ivuxolimab. These receptors were collected from an adult with an advanced solid tumor such as melanoma, head and neck, liver or kidney cancer.

This chain uses TRBV5-4 with TRBJ1-3, with TRBD1 as a possible D gene (5 bases). CDR3 length: 14 residues. Germline V gene sequence: CDR1 SGHNT, CDR2 YYREEE (reference sequence). V lost 2 bases and J lost 1, with 7 bases in between. The CDR3 is CASSFPGSGNTIYF. CDR3 nucleotides: TGTGCCAGCAGCTTTCCAGGGTCTGGAAACACCATATATTTT.

This chain connects TRBV6-5 to TRBJ2-1; D is uncertain. Trimming took 8 bases from V and 10 from J, leaving 12 bases between them. The CDR3 consists of 11 residues. The germline CDR1 and CDR2 sequences are MNHEY and SVGAGI. CDR3 region: CASQTSREQFF. CDR3 bases: TGTGCCAGCCAAACCAGTCGGGAGCAGTTCTTC.

The CDR3 DNA reads TGCGCCAGCAGCCAAGACCGAAGGACTAGGAGCAACCAAGGCACGCAGTATTTT. Its translation is CASSQDRRTRSNQGTQYF. The chain carries TRBV4-3 and TRBJ2-3; 7 bases match TRBD2. From germline, CDR1 is LGHNA and CDR2 YSLEER. Trimming at V came to 0 bases and at J to 9 bases, leaving 18 bases not matched to a gene. This CDR3 contains 18 residues.

The V gene is TRBV18, the J gene TRBJ1-4, with D uncertain. This CDR3 contains 15 residues. Germline V gene sequence: CDR1 KGHSH, CDR2 LQKENI. Trimming cost V 4 bases and J 8 bases, with 17 bases left between them. The CDR3 sequence: CASSLGRSFGEKLFF. CDR3 coding DNA: TGTGCCAGCTCACTCGGACGGAGTTTTGGGGAAAAACTGTTTTTT.

The V and J genes are TRBV30 and TRBJ1-6, with TRBD1 matching 7 bases. The CDR3 runs 15 residues. V dropped 4 bases and J dropped 8; count of bases not matched to a gene: 11. Germline loops: CDR1 GTSNPN, CDR2 SVGIG (reference sequence). CDR3 amino acids: CAWNTSPGGYSPLHF. In DNA form, the CDR3 reads TGTGCCTGGAATACATCTCCAGGGGGGTATTCACCCCTCCACTTT.

This clone has just one count. The chain carries TRBV30 and TRBJ1-1, with TRBD1 as a possible D gene (5 bases). Per germline, CDR1 GTSNPN and CDR2 SVGIG (reference sequence). Trimming pared 4 bases from V and 1 base from J, leaving 19 bases between. This CDR3 comprises 16 residues. CDR3 nucleotide sequence: TGTGCCTGGACGAGCGCAGGGAGCTATTGGAACACTGAAGCTTTCTTT. Translation: CAWTSAGSYWNTEAFF.

The J gene is TRBJ1-1, the V gene TRBV4-1; possible D gene TRBD1, 6 bases. V lost 2 bases to trimming and J lost 4 bases, with 11 bases between them. Germline CDR1 is MGHRA and CDR2 is YSYEKL. The CDR3 runs 14 residues. The CDR3 nucleotides read TGCGCCAGCAGCCAACAGGGGTGGGGCACTGAAGCTTTCTTT. The encoded protein is CASSQQGWGTEAFF.

The CDR3 spells CASSETRDGSYNEQFF. The CDR3 coding sequence is TGTGCCAGCAGTGAAACCAGGGATGGATCCTACAATGAGCAGTTCTTC. V usage is TRBV6-1 and J usage is TRBJ2-1; tentative D call: TRBD1 (5 bases). V lost 2 bases and J lost 1, with 12 bases in between. CDR1 and CDR2 (germline): MNHNS, SASEGT. The CDR3 consists of 16 residues.

V is TRBV28 and J is TRBJ2-5; D gene uncertain. Trimming pared 4 bases from V and 2 bases from J, leaving 11 bases between. Germline CDR1 MDHEN, CDR2 SYDVKM. The CDR3 loop spans 14 amino acids. The CDR3 bases are TGTGCCAGCAGTTACGTAGGGATGCAAGAGACCCAGTACTTC. Amino acid sequence: CASSYVGMQETQYF.

The chain couples TRBV19 to TRBJ2-4; 11 bases are a match to TRBD2. Germline values: CDR1 LNHDA, CDR2 SQIVND (reference sequence). With V trimmed by 5 bases and J by 7 bases, 13 bases remained unmatched. There are 17 residues in the CDR3. CDR3 amino acids: CASSPYELAGGNNIQYF. The CDR3 DNA reads TGTGCCAGTAGTCCATACGAGCTAGCGGGGGGTAATAACATTCAGTACTTC.

The chain uses TRBV2 and TRBJ2-1; D gene ambiguous. The CDR3 has 13 amino acids. V lost 8 bases to trimming and J lost 5 bases, with 13 bases between them. The germline gives CDR1 SNHLY, CDR2 FYNNEI. CDR3 loop: CASAFETNNEQFF. CDR3 nucleotides: TGTGCCAGCGCCTTTGAAACTAACAATGAGCAGTTCTTC.

The gene calls are TRBV5-1 and TRBJ2-6, with TRBD2 matching 10 bases. J was trimmed by 1 base and V by 0 bases; bases with no gene match: 4. CDR1 and CDR2 from the germline V gene are SGHRS and YFSETQ. This CDR3 has 18 residues. The CDR3 protein is CASSLALAGVSGANVLTF. The CDR3, as DNA: TGCGCCAGCAGCTTGGCCCTAGCGGGAGTTTCTGGGGCCAACGTCCTGACTTTC.

The chain combines TRBV15 with TRBJ2-7; TRBD1 or TRBD2 may be the D gene (5 bases each). Trimming shortened V by 4 bases and J by 9 bases, and 13 bases separated the two germline ends. The CDR3 consists of 12 residues. From germline, CDR1 is LNHNV and CDR2 YYDKDF (reference sequence). CDR3 in amino acids: CATSIGGRRQYF. DNA for the CDR3: TGTGCCACCAGCATTGGGGGAAGACGGCAGTACTTC.

In this sample, this clone turned up once. The chain carries TRBV4-1 and TRBJ2-1; TRBD2 matches at 10 bases. Losses at the gene ends were 4 bases for V and 0 bases for J; bases not matched to a gene: 18. This CDR3 has 21 amino acids. Germline-derived CDR1 and CDR2 are MGHRA and YSYEKL. The CDR3: CASSPERGLAARQSSYNEQFF. The CDR3, as DNA: TGCGCCAGCAGCCCAGAGCGTGGACTAGCGGCAAGGCAGAGCTCCTACAATGAGCAGTTCTTC.

The V gene is TRBV5-6, the J gene TRBJ2-7, with D unclear. Germline V gene data show CDR1 as SGHDT and CDR2 as YYEEEE. This CDR3 is 13 amino acids long. V was clipped by 4 bases and J by 4 bases, with 12 bases between them. CDR3 DNA sequence: TGTGCCAGCAGCGCCCCCGACGGATACGAGCAGTACTTC. It specifies CASSAPDGYEQYF. Full variable domain (missing parts from reference TRBV5-6 and TRBJ2-7): DAGVTQSPTHLIKTRGQQVTLRCSPKSGHDTVSWYQQALGQGPQFIFQYYEEEERQRGNFPDRFSGHQFPNYSSELNVNALLLGDSALYLCASSAPDGYEQYFGPGTRLTVT.

V and J are TRBV19 and TRBJ1-1, with TRBD1 identical over 9 bases. The CDR3 is 14 residues long. The germline V gene has CDR1 LNHDA and CDR2 SQIVND (reference sequence). The J segment lost 5 bases and the V segment lost 1 base, leaving 2 bases of the junction unmatched. The CDR3 DNA follows: TGTGCCAGTAGTATAGGGGACAGGGTGACTGAAGCTTTCTTT. Its translation is CASSIGDRVTEAFF.

V gene TRBV9 combines with J gene TRBJ1-6; D possibly corresponds to TRBD1 (6 bases). This CDR3 spans 13 amino acids. The ends were cut back, 4 bases at V and 5 bases at J, with 7 bases in the middle. The germline gives CDR1 SGDLS, CDR2 YYNGEE. CDR3: CASSRGDNSPLHF. Written as DNA, the CDR3 is TGTGCCAGCAGCAGGGGGGATAATTCACCCCTCCACTTT.

V usage is TRBV5-5 and J usage is TRBJ1-1; 8 nucleotides align to TRBD1. Trimming cost V 0 bases and J 10 bases; bases outside gene matches: 8. Germline CDR1 SGHKS, CDR2 YYEKEE (reference sequence). This CDR3 spans 14 amino acids. CDR3 protein: CASSLGGDRRRAFF. The CDR3 DNA is TGTGCCAGCAGCTTGGGCGGGGACAGGAGGAGAGCTTTCTTT.

The chain employs TRBV4-1 and TRBJ2-4; tentatively, D is TRBD2 (6 bases). Between the trimmed V and J ends, which lost 0 bases and 13 bases, there was a span of 19 bases. Per the germline V gene, CDR1 is MGHRA and CDR2 is YSYEKL. This CDR3 has 15 amino acids. This CDR3 reads CASSQDTTRGRVQYF. CDR3 in DNA: TGCGCCAGCAGCCAAGATACCACGCGGGGTCGGGTACAGTACTTC.

The chain combines TRBV19 with TRBJ2-3; D not certain. V dropped 10 bases and J dropped 4 bases, with 15 bases sitting between them. The CDR3 sequence is 13 residues long. CDR1 LNHDA and CDR2 SQIVND come from the germline V gene (reference sequence). CDR3 amino acids: CATPLPPPDTQYF. As DNA, the CDR3 is TGTGCCACCCCTCTCCCCCCTCCAGATACGCAGTATTTT.

The chain links TRBV11-2 to TRBJ1-1, with D maybe TRBD1 (5 bases). The V end lost 6 bases, the J end lost 2 bases, and 16 bases lay between the germline ends. The CDR3 consists of 15 residues. CDR1 SGHAT and CDR2 FQNNGV come from the germline V gene. CDR3 protein: CASRRTGDGNTEAFF. Written as DNA, the CDR3 is TGTGCCAGCAGGCGGACTGGGGACGGAAACACTGAAGCTTTCTTT.

The chain uses TRBV20-1 and TRBJ2-7, with a tentative D call TRBD2 (5 bases). Germline-derived CDR1 and CDR2 are DFQATT and SNEGSKA (reference sequence). The CDR3 runs to 11 residues. CDR3 nucleotide sequence: TGCAGCCCTAGAGAGGGCTACGAGCAGTACTTC. This sequence encodes CSPREGYEQYF.

Here the CDR3 DNA reads TGTGCCACCAGCAGAGAAGCCGCGGGACTCAAGAATCAGCCCCAGCATTTT. Translation gives CATSREAAGLKNQPQHF. The chain employs TRBV15 and TRBJ1-5; a possible D gene is TRBD1 (5 bases). Per the germline V gene, CDR1 is LNHNV and CDR2 is YYDKDF (reference sequence). CDR3 length: 17 amino acids. V gave up 0 bases and J gave up 4 bases, with 16 bases separating them.

The chain employs TRBV6-5 and TRBJ2-2, with D hard to call. Looked up from germline, CDR1 is MNHEY and CDR2 is SVGAGI. This CDR3 is 15 amino acids long. V lost 4 bases to trimming and J lost 0 bases, with 9 bases between them. The CDR3 spells CASSFGVTNTGELFF. Written as DNA, the CDR3 is TGTGCCAGCAGTTTTGGCGTTACGAACACCGGGGAGCTGTTTTTT.

Written as DNA, the CDR3 is TGTGCCATCCACAGGGGCGGGGGAGAGACCCAGTACTTC. Amino acids: CAIHRGGGETQYF. The chain recombines TRBV2 with TRBJ2-5, with D perhaps assigned TRBD1 or TRBD2 (7 bases each). The length of the CDR3 is 13 residues. Trimming removed 10 bases from V and 4 bases from J, with 16 bases in between. From germline, CDR1 is SNHLY and CDR2 FYNNEI. The whole variable domain, filled in from reference TRBV2 and TRBJ2-5, reads EPEVTQTPSHQVTQMGQEVILRCVPISNHLYFYWYRQILGQKVEFLVSFYNNEISEKSEIFDDQFSVERPDGSNFTLKIRSTKLEDSAMYFCAIHRGGGETQYFGPGTRLLVL.